The entry below gives a single TCR beta chain sequence along with its context. The target antigen is unknown. In germline, CDR1 is LGHDT, CDR2 YNNKEL (reference sequence). This CDR3 is 17 amino acids long. V was pared by 2 bases and J by 1 base, with 15 bases between. The data originate from a study of T cell responses to AZD1222 COVID-19 vaccine. Sequencing was performed with immunoSEQ multiplex PCR; in TCRdb, only in-frame clones are kept and a portion is missing. Here the sample spans roughly 120,000 clones, approximately 88% being singletons. Findings of the study overall: There were mostly white British donors and more females than males, and clonal diversity was possibly underestimated.

The sequencing used peripheral blood, collected 28 days after the second AZD1222 dose. The gene calls are TRBV3-1 (or the pseudogene TRBV3-2) and TRBJ2-1; D may be TRBD2 (7 bases). This clonotype was sampled from an adult who received the AZD1222 COVID-19 vaccine. The CDR3 spells CASSQRRGASSYNEQFF. For the CDR3, the DNA is TGTGCCAGCAGCCAACGACGGGGGGCCTCATCCTACAATGAGCAGTTCTTC.